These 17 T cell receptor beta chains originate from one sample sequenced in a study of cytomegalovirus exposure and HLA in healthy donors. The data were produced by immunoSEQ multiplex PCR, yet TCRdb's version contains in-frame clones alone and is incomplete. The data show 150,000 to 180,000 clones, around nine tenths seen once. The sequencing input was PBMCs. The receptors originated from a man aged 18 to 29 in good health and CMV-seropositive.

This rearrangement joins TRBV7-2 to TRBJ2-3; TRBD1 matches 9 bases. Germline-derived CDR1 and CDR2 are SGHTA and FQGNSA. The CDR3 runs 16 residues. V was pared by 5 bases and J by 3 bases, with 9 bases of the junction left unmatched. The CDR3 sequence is CASSLQTGTGTDTQYF. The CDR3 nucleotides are TGTGCCAGCAGCCTTCAGACCGGGACAGGGACAGATACGCAGTATTTT.

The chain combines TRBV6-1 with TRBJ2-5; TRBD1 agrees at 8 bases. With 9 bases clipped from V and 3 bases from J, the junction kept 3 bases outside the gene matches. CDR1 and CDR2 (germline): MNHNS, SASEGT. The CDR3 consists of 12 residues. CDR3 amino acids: CARDRVKETQYF. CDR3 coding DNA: TGTGCCAGGGACAGGGTGAAAGAGACCCAGTACTTC.

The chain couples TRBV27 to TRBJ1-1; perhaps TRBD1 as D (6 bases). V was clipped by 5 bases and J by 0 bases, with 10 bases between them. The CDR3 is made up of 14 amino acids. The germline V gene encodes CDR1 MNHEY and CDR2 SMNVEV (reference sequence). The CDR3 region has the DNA TGTGCCAGCAGTCGGGACACCATGAACACTGAAGCTTTCTTT. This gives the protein CASSRDTMNTEAFF.

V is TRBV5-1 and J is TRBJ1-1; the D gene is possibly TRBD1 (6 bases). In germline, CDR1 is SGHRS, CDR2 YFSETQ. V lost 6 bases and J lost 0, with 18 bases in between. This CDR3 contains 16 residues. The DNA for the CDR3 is TGCGCCAGCAAGAGCAGGGGAGGGGAGGTGAACACTGAAGCTTTCTTT. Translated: CASKSRGGEVNTEAFF.

In DNA, the CDR3 is TGTGCCAGCAGGGTGGCTAGCGGTTATAGCTCCTACAATGAGCAGTTCTTC. It codes for CASRVASGYSSYNEQFF. The chain combines TRBV27 with TRBJ2-1; 7 positions agree with TRBD2. The germline V gene has CDR1 MNHEY and CDR2 SMNVEV (reference sequence). The trim removed 6 bases at V and 0 bases at J, leaving 11 bases unmatched. This CDR3 region has 17 residues.

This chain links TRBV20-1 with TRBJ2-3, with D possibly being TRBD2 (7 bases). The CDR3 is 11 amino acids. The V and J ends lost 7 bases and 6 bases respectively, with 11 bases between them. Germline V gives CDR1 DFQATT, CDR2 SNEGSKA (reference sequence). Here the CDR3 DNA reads TGCAGTGTTTGGGGGGGCGATACGCAGTATTTT. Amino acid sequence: CSVWGGDTQYF.

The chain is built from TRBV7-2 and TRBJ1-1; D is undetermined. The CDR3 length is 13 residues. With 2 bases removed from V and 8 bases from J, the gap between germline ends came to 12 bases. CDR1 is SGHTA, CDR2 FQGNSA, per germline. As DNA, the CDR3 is TGTGCCAGCAGCTTAATGCGCGGGATCGAAGCTTTCTTT. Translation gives CASSLMRGIEAFF.

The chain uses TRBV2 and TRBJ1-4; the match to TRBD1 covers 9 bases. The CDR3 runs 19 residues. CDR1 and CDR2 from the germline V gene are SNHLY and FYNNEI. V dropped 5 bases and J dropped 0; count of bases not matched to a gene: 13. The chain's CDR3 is CASSHRGPSLLATNEKLFF. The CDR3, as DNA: TGTGCCAGCAGTCACAGGGGGCCGAGCCTTCTTGCAACTAATGAAAAACTGTTTTTT.

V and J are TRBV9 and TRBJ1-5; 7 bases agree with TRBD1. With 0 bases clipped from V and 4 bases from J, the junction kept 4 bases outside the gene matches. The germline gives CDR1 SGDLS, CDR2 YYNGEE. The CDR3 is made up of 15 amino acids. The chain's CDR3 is CASSVAGTENQPQHF. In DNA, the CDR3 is TGTGCCAGCAGCGTAGCAGGGACAGAAAATCAGCCCCAGCATTTT.

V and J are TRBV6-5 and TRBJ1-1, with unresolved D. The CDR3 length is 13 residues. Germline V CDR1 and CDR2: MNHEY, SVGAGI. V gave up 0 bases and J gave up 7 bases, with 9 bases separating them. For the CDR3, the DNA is TGTGCCAGCAGTTACTCGATGGTTAGTGAAGCTTTCTTT. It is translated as CASSYSMVSEAFF.

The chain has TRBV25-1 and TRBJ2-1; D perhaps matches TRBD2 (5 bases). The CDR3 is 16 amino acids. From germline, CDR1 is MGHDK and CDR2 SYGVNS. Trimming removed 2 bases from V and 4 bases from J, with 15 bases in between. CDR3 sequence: CASSEPGTLVYNEQFF. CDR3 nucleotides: TGTGCCAGCAGTGAACCGGGAACACTCGTTTACAATGAGCAGTTCTTC.

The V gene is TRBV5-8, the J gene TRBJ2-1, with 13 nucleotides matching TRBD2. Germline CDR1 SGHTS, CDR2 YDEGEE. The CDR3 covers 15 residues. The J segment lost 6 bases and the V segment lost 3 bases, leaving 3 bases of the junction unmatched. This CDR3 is CASSSGTSGANEQFF. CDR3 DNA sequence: TGTGCCAGCAGCTCCGGGACTAGCGGGGCCAATGAGCAGTTCTTC.

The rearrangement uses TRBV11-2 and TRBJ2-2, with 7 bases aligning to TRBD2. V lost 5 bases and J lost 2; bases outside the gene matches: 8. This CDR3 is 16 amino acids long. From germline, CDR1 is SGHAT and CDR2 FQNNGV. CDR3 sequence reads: CASSHNLAANTGELFF. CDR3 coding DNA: TGTGCCAGCAGCCATAACCTAGCGGCAAACACCGGGGAGCTGTTTTTT.

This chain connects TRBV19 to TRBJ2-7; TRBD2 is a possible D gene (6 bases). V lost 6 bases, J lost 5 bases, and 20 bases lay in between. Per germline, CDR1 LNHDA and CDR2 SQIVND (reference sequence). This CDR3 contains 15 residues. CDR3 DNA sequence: TGTGCCAGTAGCTCCAGGAGGGAAGGATTAGACGAGCAGTACTTC. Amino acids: CASSSRREGLDEQYF.

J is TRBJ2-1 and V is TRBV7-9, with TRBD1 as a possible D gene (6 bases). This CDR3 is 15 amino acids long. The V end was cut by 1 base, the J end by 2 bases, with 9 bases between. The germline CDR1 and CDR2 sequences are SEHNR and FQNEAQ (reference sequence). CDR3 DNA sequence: TGTGCCAGCAGCTTAGACAGGGATACCTACAATGAGCAGTTCTTC. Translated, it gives CASSLDRDTYNEQFF.

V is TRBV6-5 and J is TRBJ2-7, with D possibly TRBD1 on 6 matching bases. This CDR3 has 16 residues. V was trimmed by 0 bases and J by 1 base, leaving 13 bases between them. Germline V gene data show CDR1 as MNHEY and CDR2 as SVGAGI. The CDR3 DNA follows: TGTGCCAGCAGTTACTCGAATCTCAGGGGATCCTACGAGCAGTACTTC. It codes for CASSYSNLRGSYEQYF.

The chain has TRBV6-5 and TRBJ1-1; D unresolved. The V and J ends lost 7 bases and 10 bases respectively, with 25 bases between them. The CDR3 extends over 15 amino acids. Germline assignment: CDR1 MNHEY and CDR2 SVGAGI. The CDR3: CASKLGQSLAGVAFF. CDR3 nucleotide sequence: TGTGCCAGCAAATTAGGGCAGTCACTAGCCGGCGTAGCTTTCTTT.